In this sample, the clone carrying this T cell receptor beta chain turned up once. What it binds is not known. This entry belongs to a study of cytomegalovirus exposure and HLA in healthy donors. The CDR3 has 13 amino acids. Germline CDR1 reads SGHRS; CDR2 reads YFSETQ. V was clipped by 0 bases and J by 2 bases, with 4 bases between them. The PCR made use of 60 Vbeta and 13 Jbeta primers. Generated by immunoSEQ multiplex PCR, the TCRdb table keeps only in-frame clones and is missing some. The sample has some 150,000 clones, about four fifths seen once. The study's findings and limits: Later genetic work tied a missense DCLRE1C variant to beta-chain V and J trimming. Several of the most significant clusters appeared linked to common viral pathogens, based on a later analysis.

The receptor was derived from a man between 50 and 59 years old in good health and CMV-seropositive. The chain couples TRBV5-1 to TRBJ2-3; D unresolved. Material: PBMCs. This CDR3 reads CASSLAHTDTQYF. The CDR3 nucleotides are TGCGCCAGCAGCTTGGCCCACACAGATACGCAGTATTTT.